The clone carrying this T cell receptor beta chain occurred many times. Antigen: not known. TCRdb called the reads again in MiXCR, with one record for every CDR3 protein. Here the sample spans approximately 490,000 distinct CDR3 sequences, about 11% being singletons. The sample comes from a study of T cell repertoires in cytomegalovirus infection. About the study: Carrying CMV and the relevant HLA type showed in public TCR beta signatures.

V lost 3 bases and J 2 bases, leaving 9 bases between the germline ends. This CDR3 region has 14 residues. The germline V gene encodes CDR1 MNHNS and CDR2 SASEGT. General study findings and limits: Cumulative frequency of public TCR beta families picked out carriers of CMV plus the relevant HLA. There were HLA-C-restricted CMV-specific TCR beta clonotypes dominating the ex vivo response.

V and J are TRBV6-1 and TRBJ2-3; D is perhaps TRBD1 or TRBD2 (5 bases each). This receptor was obtained from a human donor in good health (CMV status not recorded). Some clones in this sample may be carry-over from other donors' samples. The sequencing sample was made of PBMCs. The CDR3, as DNA: TGTGCCAGCAGTGACCGAGGGGTCACAGATACGCAGTATTTT. This gives the protein CASSDRGVTDTQYF.